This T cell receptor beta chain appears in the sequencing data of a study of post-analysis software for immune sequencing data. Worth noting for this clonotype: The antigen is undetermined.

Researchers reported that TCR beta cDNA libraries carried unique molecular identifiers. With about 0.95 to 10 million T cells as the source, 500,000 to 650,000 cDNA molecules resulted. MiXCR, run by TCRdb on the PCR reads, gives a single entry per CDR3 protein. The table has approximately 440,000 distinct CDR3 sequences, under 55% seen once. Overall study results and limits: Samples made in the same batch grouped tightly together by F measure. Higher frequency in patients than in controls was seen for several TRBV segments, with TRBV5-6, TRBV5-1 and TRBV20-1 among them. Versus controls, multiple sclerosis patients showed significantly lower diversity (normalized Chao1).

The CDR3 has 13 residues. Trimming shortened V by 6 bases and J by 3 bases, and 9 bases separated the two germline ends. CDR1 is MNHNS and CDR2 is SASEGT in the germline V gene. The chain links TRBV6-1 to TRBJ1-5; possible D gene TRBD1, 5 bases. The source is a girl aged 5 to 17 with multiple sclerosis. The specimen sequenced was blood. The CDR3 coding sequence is TGTGCCAGCAGGGACATCTCCAATCAGCCCCAGCATTTT. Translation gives CASRDISNQPQHF.